This TCR beta chain appears in the sequencing data of a study of shared clonotypes between healthy human individuals. This CDR3 is 14 amino acids long. The germline gives CDR1 SNHLY, CDR2 FYNNEI. Unmatched junction bases numbered 7, after V lost 6 bases and J lost 4 bases. Whole-study findings and limits: Depth of sequencing was expected to influence donor clonotype sharing.

Sequencing used immunoSEQ multiplex PCR; TCRdb keeps in-frame clones, though not all of them. The sample has around 2.1 million clones, around 93% seen once; the top ten hold roughly 1.7%. With respect to this clone: Its antigen is undetermined.

The naive CD8 population came from CD45RO-negative cells selected for CCR7, without terminally differentiated effector memory CD45RA+ cells. The sample was naive CD8+ T cells from PBMCs. J is TRBJ2-7 and V is TRBV2, with 9 bases lining up with TRBD1. This TCR was sampled from a man aged 18 to 29 in good health. Some clones in this sample may be carry-over from other donors' samples. The CDR3 DNA follows: TGTGCCAGCAGAGACCGGGACAGGGAGTACGAGCAGTACTTC. It specifies CASRDRDREYEQYF.